This T cell receptor beta chain was obtained from a study of CD8 T cells in ankylosing spondylitis. This clonotype was observed a handful of times. Its antigen is undetermined. Quantitative molecular-barcoded 5'-RACE generated the TCR beta libraries. Via MiXCR, TCRdb re-called the 5' RACE reads, giving one row per CDR3 protein. Altogether almost 400,000 distinct CDR3 sequences are present, more than 20% being singletons, with the ten largest covering 15% to 20%. The V and J ends lost 2 bases and 1 base respectively, with 13 bases between them. The CDR3 has 16 residues. Regarding the study as a whole: Typical of ankylosing spondylitis blood, it appeared, was a TCR beta motif of eight highly homologous variants. Significant enrichment of disease-linked clones was reported in matched ankylosing spondylitis synovial fluid.

The source is a male donor with ankylosing spondylitis. Sequencing input: blood, either unsorted or a sorted T cell fraction (not recorded which). This chain connects TRBV12-3 or TRBV12-4 to TRBJ2-3; possible D gene TRBD2, 6 bases. The DNA of the CDR3 is TGTGCCAGCAGTTTAAAGTCGGCGGGACGCACAGATACGCAGTATTTT. Translation: CASSLKSAGRTDTQYF.